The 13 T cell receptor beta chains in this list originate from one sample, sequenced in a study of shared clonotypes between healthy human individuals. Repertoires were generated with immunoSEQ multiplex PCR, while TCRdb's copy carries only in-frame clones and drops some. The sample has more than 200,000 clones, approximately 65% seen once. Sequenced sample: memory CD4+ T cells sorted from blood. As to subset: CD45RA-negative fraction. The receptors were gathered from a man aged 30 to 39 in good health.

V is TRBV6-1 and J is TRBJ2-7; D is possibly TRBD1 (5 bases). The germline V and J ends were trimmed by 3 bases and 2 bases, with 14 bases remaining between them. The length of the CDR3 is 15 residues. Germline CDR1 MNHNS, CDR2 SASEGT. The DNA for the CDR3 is TGTGCCAGCAGTGATAACCCGGACAACACCTACGAGCAGTACTTC. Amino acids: CASSDNPDNTYEQYF.

Here the CDR3 DNA reads TGTGCCAGCAGCTTATCGGGTGTGTATGGCTACACCTTC. Amino acid sequence: CASSLSGVYGYTF. This sequence joins TRBV11-3 and TRBJ1-2; unclear D gene. Trimming pared 2 bases from V and 5 bases from J, leaving 9 bases between. Germline V lookup: CDR1 SGHNT, CDR2 YENEEA. CDR3 length: 13 amino acids.

CDR3 nucleotide sequence: TGTGCCAGCTCAACCCGGGACACGTTCTACGAGCAGTACTTC. It codes for CASSTRDTFYEQYF. This sequence joins TRBV18 and TRBJ2-7; perhaps TRBD1 as D (6 bases). V lost 5 bases and J lost 3, with 14 bases in between. Germline CDR1 and CDR2: KGHSH and LQKENI. The CDR3 runs 14 residues.

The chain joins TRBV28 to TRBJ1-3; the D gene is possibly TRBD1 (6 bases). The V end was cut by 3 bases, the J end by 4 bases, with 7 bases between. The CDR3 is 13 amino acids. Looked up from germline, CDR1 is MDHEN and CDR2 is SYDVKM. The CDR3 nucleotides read TGTGCCAGCAGTTTCCAGGGGGGAAACACCATATATTTT. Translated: CASSFQGGNTIYF.

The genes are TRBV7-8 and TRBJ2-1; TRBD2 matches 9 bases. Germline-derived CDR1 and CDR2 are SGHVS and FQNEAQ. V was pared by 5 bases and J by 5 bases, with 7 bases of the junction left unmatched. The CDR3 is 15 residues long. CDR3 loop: CASSMGLAVDNEQFF. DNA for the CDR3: TGTGCCAGCAGCATGGGACTAGCCGTCGACAATGAGCAGTTCTTC.

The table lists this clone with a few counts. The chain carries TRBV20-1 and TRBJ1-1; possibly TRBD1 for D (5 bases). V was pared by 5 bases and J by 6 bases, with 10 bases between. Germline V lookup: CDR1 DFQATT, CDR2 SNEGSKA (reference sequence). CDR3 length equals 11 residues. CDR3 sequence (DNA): TGCAGTGCTTCTCCGGGACCTGAAGCTTTCTTT. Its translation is CSASPGPEAFF.

CDR3 in amino acids: CASSEQGREQYF. As DNA, the CDR3 is TGCGCCAGCAGTGAACAGGGGAGGGAGCAGTACTTC. The V gene is TRBV5-1, the J gene TRBJ2-7; a possible D gene is TRBD1 (7 bases). V lost 5 bases and J 7 bases, leaving 13 bases between the germline ends. Looked up from germline, CDR1 is SGHRS and CDR2 is YFSETQ. This CDR3 contains 12 residues.

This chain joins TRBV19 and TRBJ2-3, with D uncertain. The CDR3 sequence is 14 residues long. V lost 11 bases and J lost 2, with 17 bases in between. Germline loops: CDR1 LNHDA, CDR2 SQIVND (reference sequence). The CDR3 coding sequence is TGTGCCTCCCAAGGTGGAGAGCTCACAGATACGCAGTATTTT. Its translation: CASQGGELTDTQYF.

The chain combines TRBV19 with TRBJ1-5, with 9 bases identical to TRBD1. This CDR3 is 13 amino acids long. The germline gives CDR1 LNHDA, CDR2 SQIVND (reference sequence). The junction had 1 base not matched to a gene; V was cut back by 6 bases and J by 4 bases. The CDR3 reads CASRGTGNQPQHF. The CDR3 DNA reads TGTGCCAGTAGGGGGACAGGGAATCAGCCCCAGCATTTT.

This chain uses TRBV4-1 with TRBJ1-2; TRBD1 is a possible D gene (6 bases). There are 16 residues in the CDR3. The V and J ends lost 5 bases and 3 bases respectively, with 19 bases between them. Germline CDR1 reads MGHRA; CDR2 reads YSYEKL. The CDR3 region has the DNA TGCGCCAGCAGCATAATAGGGGGGTCATTGTACTATGGCTACACCTTC. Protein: CASSIIGGSLYYGYTF.

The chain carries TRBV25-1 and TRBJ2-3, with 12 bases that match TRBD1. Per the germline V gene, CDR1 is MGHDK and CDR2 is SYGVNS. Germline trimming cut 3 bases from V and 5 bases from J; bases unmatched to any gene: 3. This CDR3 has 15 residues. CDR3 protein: CASSDGTGGEDTQYF. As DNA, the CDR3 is TGTGCCAGCAGTGACGGGACAGGGGGCGAAGATACGCAGTATTTT. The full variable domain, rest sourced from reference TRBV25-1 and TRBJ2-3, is EADIYQTPRYLVIGTGKKITLECSQTMGHDKMYWYQQDPGMELHLIHYSYGVNSTEKGDLSSESTVSRIRTEHFPLTLESARPSHTSQYLCASSDGTGGEDTQYFGPGTRLTVL.

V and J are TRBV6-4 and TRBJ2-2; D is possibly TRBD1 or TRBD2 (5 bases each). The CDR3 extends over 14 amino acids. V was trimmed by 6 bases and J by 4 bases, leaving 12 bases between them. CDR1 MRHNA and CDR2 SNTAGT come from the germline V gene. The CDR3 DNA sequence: TGTGCCAGCAGCGCCGGGGCCATCACCGGGGAGCTGTTTTTT. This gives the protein CASSAGAITGELFF.

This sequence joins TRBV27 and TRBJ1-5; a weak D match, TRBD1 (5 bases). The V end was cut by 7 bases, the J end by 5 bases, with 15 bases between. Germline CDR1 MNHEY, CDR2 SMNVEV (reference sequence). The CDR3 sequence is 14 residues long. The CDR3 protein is CASTRVGGDQPQHF. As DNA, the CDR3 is TGTGCCAGCACCCGAGTGGGGGGTGATCAGCCCCAGCATTTT.